This TCR beta chain was captured by sequencing in a study of regulatory T cells in long-lasting Graves disease. The time point here: newly diagnosed GD, antithyroid drugs for less than 3 months. PBMCs provided the RNA from which the TCR library was made. V shed 5 bases and J 2 bases; nucleotides not matched to a gene: 6. This CDR3 comprises 15 residues. The germline V gene encodes CDR1 LNHDA and CDR2 SQIVND (reference sequence). Researchers made TCR beta libraries by using iRepertoire HTBI primers and running Arm-PCR on CDR3 regions. TCRdb re-derived calls from the multiplex PCR reads in MiXCR, one entry per CDR3 protein. The table lists about 500,000 distinct CDR3 sequences, about a sixth of them singletons. These data were also filed under a second study, of T cells in Graves' hyperthyroidism and ophthalmopathy.

The sequence was obtained from a man aged 40-55 years with Graves disease. This chain uses TRBV19 with TRBJ2-1, with 7 bases aligning to TRBD2. The sequences come from peripheral blood mononuclear cells (PBMCs), collected at new diagnosis, from a patient treated with antithyroid drugs. CDR3 nucleotides: TGTGCCAGTAGTTTCCTAGCGGTGACCTACAATGAGCAGTTCTTC. Protein product: CASSFLAVTYNEQFF.